This T cell receptor (beta chain) was found in a study of spatial heterogeneity in lung cancer. MiXCR, applied by TCRdb to the 5' RACE reads, yields one record per CDR3 protein. Here the sample spans around 3,600 distinct CDR3 sequences, around 8.5% being singletons. The CDR3 totals 15 residues. Trimming removed 6 bases from V and 10 bases from J; junction bases left unmatched: 8. The study's findings and limits: Tumor mutation counts were tracked by expanded intratumoral alpha and beta TCR counts.

This sample's time point: sample taken at primary tumor resection. In its sample, this clonotype is medium-sized. Antigen: not known. The chain carries TRBV12-3 or TRBV12-4 and TRBJ2-1, with 14 nucleotides matching TRBD2. This receptor was taken from a male donor with early-stage non-small cell lung cancer. The input for sequencing was lung tumor tissue, taken at surgery. The CDR3 coding sequence is TGTGCCAGCAGACTGACTAGCGGGAGGGCCAGAGAGCAGTTCTTC. Protein: CASRLTSGRAREQFF.